Below, 4 T cell receptor beta chains from the same sample are listed, as sequenced in a study of blood T cell repertoires in COVID-19. The method was immunoSEQ multiplex PCR; TCRdb's version includes in-frame clones alone and lacks a portion of them. Among about 71,000 clones listed, approximately 90% were seen once. The sample was peripheral blood. The receptors shown here come from a man aged 30 to 45 with acute or convalescent COVID-19.

The chain employs TRBV27 and TRBJ2-3, with 7 bases lining up with TRBD2. Germline V lookup: CDR1 MNHEY, CDR2 SMNVEV (reference sequence). The V gene end was trimmed by 7 bases and the J gene end by 1 base; junction bases not matched to a gene: 20. This CDR3 spans 19 amino acids. The CDR3 nucleotides are TGTGCCAGCAAAGCCGCGCGCGGCGGGGGACCCGGGGGCACAGATACGCAGTATTTT. Protein: CASKAARGGGPGGTDTQYF.

This chain links TRBV19 with TRBJ2-6; D ambiguous. The V end was cut by 1 base, the J end by 4 bases, with 17 bases between. This CDR3 region has 18 residues. From germline, CDR1 is LNHDA and CDR2 SQIVND (reference sequence). The CDR3 sequence: CASSIVSDPRWGANVLTF. The CDR3 nucleotides are TGTGCCAGTAGTATAGTATCCGACCCGCGGTGGGGGGCCAACGTCCTGACTTTC.

The J gene is TRBJ1-5, the V gene TRBV12-5; no clear D gene. Germline CDR1 reads LGHNT; CDR2 reads FRNRAP. The CDR3 length is 16 residues. V lost 7 bases and J lost 2, with 18 bases in between. This CDR3 is CASVPPGVWGNQPQHF. The DNA of the CDR3 is TGTGCTAGTGTCCCGCCCGGGGTATGGGGCAATCAGCCCCAGCATTTT.

The chain couples TRBV5-4 to TRBJ1-1; 7 nucleotides match TRBD1. CDR3 length: 13 amino acids. The V segment lost 3 bases and the J segment 4 bases; nucleotides outside the gene matches: 3. Germline-derived CDR1 and CDR2 are SGHNT and YYREEE (reference sequence). The CDR3 here is CASSSPGGTEAFF. CDR3 DNA: TGTGCCAGCAGCTCCCCAGGGGGCACTGAAGCTTTCTTT.